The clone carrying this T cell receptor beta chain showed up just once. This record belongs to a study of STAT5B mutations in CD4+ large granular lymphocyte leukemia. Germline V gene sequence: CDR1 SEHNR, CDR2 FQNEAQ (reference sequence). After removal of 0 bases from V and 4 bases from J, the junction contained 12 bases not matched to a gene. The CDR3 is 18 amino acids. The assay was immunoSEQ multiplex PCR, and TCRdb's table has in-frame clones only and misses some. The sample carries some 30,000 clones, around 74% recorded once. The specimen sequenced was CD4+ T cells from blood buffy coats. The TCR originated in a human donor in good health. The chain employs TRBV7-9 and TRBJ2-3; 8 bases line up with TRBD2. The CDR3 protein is CASSLAPPPGGGPDTQYF. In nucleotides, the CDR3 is TGTGCCAGCAGCTTAGCACCCCCTCCGGGCGGGGGGCCAGATACGCAGTATTTT. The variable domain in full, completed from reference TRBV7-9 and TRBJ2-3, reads DTGVSQNPRHKITKRGQNVTFRCDPISEHNRLYWYRQTLGQGPEFLTYFQNEAQLEKSRLLSDRFSAERPKGSFSTLEIQRTEQGDSAMYLCASSLAPPPGGGPDTQYFGPGTRLTVL.